This T cell receptor beta chain originates from a study of Ad26.COV2.S vaccination and SARS-CoV-2 variants. At the level of the study: The trial was COV1001 and the donor's arm was Ad26.COV2.S.

Data came from immunoSEQ multiplex PCR; TCRdb stores just in-frame clones and leaves some out. This table has about 350,000 clones, roughly 87% appearing once. Study outcomes and limitations: Reportedly, after vaccination the spike-specific CD8+ and CD4+ T cell responses displayed substantial breadth. Ad26.COV2.S recipients had broader spike-specific TCRs (P = 0.0014). Quantification of TCR breadth and depth may have yielded underestimates of total T cell responses.

A remark on this clone: The target antigen is unknown.

Treatment here: some 19 received Ad26.COV2.S at low or high dose, single or two shots; about 5 received placebo; per-sample allocation not given. Following the first vaccine or placebo injection, samples were taken on day 63. Trimming removed 1 base from V and 1 base from J, with 7 bases in between. This CDR3 comprises 14 residues. Germline V lookup: CDR1 LGHDT, CDR2 YNNKEL (reference sequence). The specimen comprised peripheral blood, sampled in a trial of Ad26.COV2.S vaccine versus placebo. J is TRBJ1-1 and V is TRBV3-1 (or the pseudogene TRBV3-2); unclear D gene. This receptor was taken from a person aged 18-60 years who received the Ad26.COV2.S COVID-19 vaccine or a placebo. The CDR3 protein is CASSQVAANTEAFF. CDR3 bases: TGTGCCAGCAGCCAAGTAGCAGCGAACACTGAAGCTTTCTTT.